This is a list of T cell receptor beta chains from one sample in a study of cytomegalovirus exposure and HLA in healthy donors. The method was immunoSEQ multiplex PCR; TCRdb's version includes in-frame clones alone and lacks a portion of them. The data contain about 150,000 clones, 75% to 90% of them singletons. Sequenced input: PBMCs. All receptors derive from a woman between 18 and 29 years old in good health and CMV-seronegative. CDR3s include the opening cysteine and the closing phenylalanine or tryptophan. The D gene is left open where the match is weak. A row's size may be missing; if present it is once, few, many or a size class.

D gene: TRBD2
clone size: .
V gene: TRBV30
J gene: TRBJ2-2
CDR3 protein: CAFLAGGNTGELFF
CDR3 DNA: TGTGCCTTTTTGGCGGGGGGAAACACCGGGGAGCTGTTTTTT

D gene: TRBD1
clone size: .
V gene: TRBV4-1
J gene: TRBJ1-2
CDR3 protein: CASSDFLFPGGRSGYTF
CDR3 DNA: TGCGCCAGCAGTGACTTTTTGTTCCCAGGGGGCCGTAGTGGCTACACCTTC

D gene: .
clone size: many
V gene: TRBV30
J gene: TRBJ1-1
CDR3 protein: CAWSVQTNTEAFF
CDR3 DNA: TGTGCCTGGAGTGTACAGACGAACACTGAAGCTTTCTTT

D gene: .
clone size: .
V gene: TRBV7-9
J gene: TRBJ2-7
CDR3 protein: CASVRAESYEQYF
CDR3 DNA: TGTGCCAGCGTAAGAGCGGAGAGCTACGAGCAGTACTTC

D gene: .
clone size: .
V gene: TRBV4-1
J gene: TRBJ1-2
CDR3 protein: CASSQTESRDGYTF
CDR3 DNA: TGCGCCAGCAGCCAAACCGAATCCAGGGATGGCTACACCTTC

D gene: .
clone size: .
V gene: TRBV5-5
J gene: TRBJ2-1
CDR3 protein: CASSIGQLSIDEQFF
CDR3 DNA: TGTGCCAGCAGCATCGGACAGCTATCCATCGATGAGCAGTTCTTC

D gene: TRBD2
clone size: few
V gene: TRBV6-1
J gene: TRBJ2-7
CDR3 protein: CASSEALSSGGGEQYF
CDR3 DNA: TGTGCCAGCAGTGAAGCTCTGTCTAGCGGGGGAGGCGAGCAGTACTTC

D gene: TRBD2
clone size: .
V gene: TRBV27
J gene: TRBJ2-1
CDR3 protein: CASSLFPSGGNEQFF
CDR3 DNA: TGTGCCAGCAGTTTATTCCCTTCGGGGGGCAATGAGCAGTTCTTC

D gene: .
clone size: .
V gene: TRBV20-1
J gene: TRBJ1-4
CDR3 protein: CSARSYEKLFF
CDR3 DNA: TGCAGTGCGCGTAGCTATGAAAAACTGTTTTTT

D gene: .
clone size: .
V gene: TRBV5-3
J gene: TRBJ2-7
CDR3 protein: CARSFRTQGREQYF
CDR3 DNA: TGTGCCAGAAGCTTCAGGACCCAGGGTCGCGAGCAGTACTTC

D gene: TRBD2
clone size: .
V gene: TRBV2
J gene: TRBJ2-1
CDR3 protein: CASSRRLAEPYNEQFF
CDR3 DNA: TGTGCCAGCAGCCGACGACTAGCCGAGCCCTACAATGAGCAGTTCTTC

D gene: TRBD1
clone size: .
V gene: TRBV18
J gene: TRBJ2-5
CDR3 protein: CASSRRLGTGRETQYF
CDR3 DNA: TGTGCCAGCTCCCGGCGGCTCGGGACAGGGAGGGAGACCCAGTACTTC

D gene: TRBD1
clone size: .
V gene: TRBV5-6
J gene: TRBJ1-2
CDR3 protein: CASSPIGTGDGYTF
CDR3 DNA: TGTGCCAGCAGCCCGATTGGGACAGGGGATGGCTACACCTTC

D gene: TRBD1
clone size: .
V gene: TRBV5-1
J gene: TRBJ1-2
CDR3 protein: CASSLSGQAPSNYGYTF
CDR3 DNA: TGCGCCAGCAGCTTGTCAGGACAGGCCCCGTCTAACTATGGCTACACCTTC

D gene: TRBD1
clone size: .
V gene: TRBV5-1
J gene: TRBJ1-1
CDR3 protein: CASEAPREGAGKNTEAFF
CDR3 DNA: TGCGCTTCCGAGGCGCCCAGAGAGGGGGCTGGGAAGAACACTGAAGCTTTCTTT

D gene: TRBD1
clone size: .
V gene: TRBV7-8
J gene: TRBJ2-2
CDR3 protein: CASSLVTGGFITGELFF
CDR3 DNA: TGTGCCAGCAGCCTCGTGACAGGGGGCTTTATCACCGGGGAGCTGTTTTTT

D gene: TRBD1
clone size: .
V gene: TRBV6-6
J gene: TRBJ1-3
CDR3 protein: CASSRTGAETGNTIYF
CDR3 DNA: TGTGCCAGCAGTCGGACAGGGGCCGAAACTGGAAACACCATATATTTT

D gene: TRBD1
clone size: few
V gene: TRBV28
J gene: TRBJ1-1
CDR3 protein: CASIPGQTNTEAFF
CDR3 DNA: TGTGCCAGCATCCCGGGACAGACGAACACTGAAGCTTTCTTT

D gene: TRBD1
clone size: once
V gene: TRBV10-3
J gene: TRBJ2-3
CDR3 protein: CAIKDRGGTDTQYF
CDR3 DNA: TGTGCCATCAAGGACAGGGGTGGCACAGATACGCAGTATTTT

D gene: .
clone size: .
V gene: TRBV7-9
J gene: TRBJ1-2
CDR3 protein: CSSSPGSVEGYTF
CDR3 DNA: TGTTCCAGCAGCCCAGGTAGCGTGGAGGGCTACACCTTC

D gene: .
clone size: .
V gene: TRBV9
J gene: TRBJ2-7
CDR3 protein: CASSFTGYEQYF
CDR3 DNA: TGTGCCAGCAGCTTTACAGGGTACGAGCAGTACTTC